What follows describes a single TCR beta chain. TCRdb keeps only in-frame clones here, not all; method: immunoSEQ multiplex PCR. The repertoire consists of a few hundred thousand clones, with roughly 97% occurring once and the leading ten covering around 0.057%. This record comes from a study of shared clonotypes between healthy human individuals. Study-wide context: Donors consisted of a couple of women and a few men between 18 and 49.

V was pared by 2 bases and J by 6 bases, with 7 bases between. The CDR3 length is 12 residues. The germline gives CDR1 SEHNR, CDR2 FQNEAQ (reference sequence). The J gene is TRBJ1-1, the V gene TRBV7-9; no clear D. The clonotype comes from a woman aged 25 to 39 in good health. The sample taken for sequencing was naive CD4+ T cells sorted from blood. Regarding subset: CD45RA+ positively selected. The CDR3 protein is CASSLYAPEAFF. The CDR3 region has the DNA TGTGCCAGCAGCTTATACGCCCCTGAAGCTTTCTTT.